Listed below are T cell receptor beta chains from one sample, sequenced in a study of Ad26.COV2.S vaccination and SARS-CoV-2 variants. Measured with immunoSEQ multiplex PCR; TCRdb has only the in-frame clones, and not every one. The sample records over 300,000 clones, 83% being singletons. The material sequenced was peripheral blood, taken in a trial of Ad26.COV2.S vaccine versus placebo. These receptors originate from a person aged 18-65 years who received the Ad26.COV2.S COVID-19 vaccine or a placebo. Each CDR3 is given with its conserved first and last residue. Size tells how often a clone was seen (once, few, many) or the class of an expanded clone, and some rows leave it out.

TRBV6-6	NA	TRBJ1-5	CASSYPESNQPQHF
TRBV2	NA	TRBJ1-2	CASENRGLSGYTF
TRBV6-5	NA	TRBJ1-2	CASSYGTGTYGYTF
TRBV27	NA	TRBJ2-7	CASSGGRGGTYEQYF
TRBV4-2	NA	TRBJ2-7	CASSHSGGEYEQYF
TRBV3-1/TRBV3-2	once	TRBJ1-1	CASSQPWTANTEAFF
TRBV5-6	NA	TRBJ2-5	CASSLGQLGETQYF
TRBV29-1	NA	TRBJ1-1	CSVADPGLHTEAFF
TRBV7-8	NA	TRBJ2-3	CASSLARRANAQYF
TRBV7-9	NA	TRBJ2-3	CASSLGYLSTDTQYF
TRBV4-3	NA	TRBJ2-3	CASSRGTGSTDTQYF
TRBV3-1/TRBV3-2	NA	TRBJ2-7	CASSSLTSAINEQYF
TRBV12-5	NA	TRBJ2-3	CASATDTQYF
TRBV6-5	NA	TRBJ2-5	CASSPGTGEETQYF
TRBV3-1/TRBV3-2	few	TRBJ1-6	CASSPGNYNSPLHF
TRBV19	few	TRBJ1-2	CASSPRDRRGYTF
TRBV28	NA	TRBJ2-4	CASSLWSGKNIQYF
TRBV25-1	NA	TRBJ2-1	CASSEYPFHNEQFF
TRBV5-1	NA	TRBJ2-2	CASSNSLAQGDTGELFF
TRBV9	NA	TRBJ2-1	CASTALGYSGIKGHNEQFF
TRBV25-1	once	TRBJ2-5	CASRKTGGLETQYF
TRBV6-2/TRBV6-3	NA	TRBJ2-7	CASSYAGAVMPYEQYF
TRBV28	NA	TRBJ2-5	CASSFGASGSMETQYF
TRBV6-5	NA	TRBJ1-1	CASSYSKTQEDTEAFF
TRBV4-1	NA	TRBJ2-7	CASSQVTGAYEQYF
TRBV2	NA	TRBJ2-7	CASSERPGIYEQYF
TRBV19	NA	TRBJ2-3	CASRTRQGRTDTQYF
TRBV7-2	NA	TRBJ1-3	CASSLSYRGGNTIYF
TRBV4-2	few	TRBJ1-3	CASSQAHSVVGNTIYF
TRBV3-1/TRBV3-2	NA	TRBJ1-1	CASSLPGPGTEAFF
TRBV12-3/TRBV12-4	once	TRBJ1-5	CASSGQVNQPQHF
TRBV3-1/TRBV3-2	NA	TRBJ1-2	CASSHIAEGYTF
TRBV19	NA	TRBJ2-1	CASSTAVSSYNEQFF
TRBV5-1	NA	TRBJ1-4	CASSLEQGGEKLFF
TRBV3-1/TRBV3-2	NA	TRBJ2-5	CASSHRTRETQYF
TRBV28	NA	TRBJ1-4	CASSSYRGQRLFF
TRBV11-2	NA	TRBJ1-2	CASSLGYRRGQDNGYTF